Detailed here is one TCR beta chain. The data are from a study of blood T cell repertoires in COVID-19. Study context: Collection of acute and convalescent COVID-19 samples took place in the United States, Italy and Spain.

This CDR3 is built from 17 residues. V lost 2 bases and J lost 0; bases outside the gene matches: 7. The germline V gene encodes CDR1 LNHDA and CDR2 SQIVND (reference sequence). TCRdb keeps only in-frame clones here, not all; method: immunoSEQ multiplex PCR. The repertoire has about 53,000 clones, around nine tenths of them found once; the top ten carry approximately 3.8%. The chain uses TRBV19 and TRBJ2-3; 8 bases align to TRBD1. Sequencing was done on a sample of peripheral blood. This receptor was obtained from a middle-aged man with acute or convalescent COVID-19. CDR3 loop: CASSILGTGTSTDTQYF. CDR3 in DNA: TGTGCCAGTAGTATATTGGGGACAGGTACTAGCACAGATACGCAGTATTTT.